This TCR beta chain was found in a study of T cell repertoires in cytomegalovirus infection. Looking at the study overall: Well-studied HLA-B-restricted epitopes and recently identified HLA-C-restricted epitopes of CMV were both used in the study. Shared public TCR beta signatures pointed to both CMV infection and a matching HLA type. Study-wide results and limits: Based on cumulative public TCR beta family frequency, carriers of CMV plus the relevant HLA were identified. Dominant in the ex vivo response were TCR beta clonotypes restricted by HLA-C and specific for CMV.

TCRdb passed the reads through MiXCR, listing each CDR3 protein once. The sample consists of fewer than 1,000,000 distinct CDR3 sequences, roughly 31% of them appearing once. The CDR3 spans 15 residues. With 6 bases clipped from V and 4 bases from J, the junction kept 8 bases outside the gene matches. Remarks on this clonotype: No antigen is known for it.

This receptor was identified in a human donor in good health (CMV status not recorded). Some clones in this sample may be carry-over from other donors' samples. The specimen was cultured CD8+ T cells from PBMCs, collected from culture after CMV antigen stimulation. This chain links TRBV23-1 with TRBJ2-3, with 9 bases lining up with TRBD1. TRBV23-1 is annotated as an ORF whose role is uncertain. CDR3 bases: TGCGCCAGCAGCCCAAGTGGGACAGGGCCAGATACGCAGTATTTT. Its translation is CASSPSGTGPDTQYF.